This T cell receptor beta chain originates from a study of cytomegalovirus exposure and HLA in healthy donors. This clone was counted between two and nine times. What it binds is not known. Study observations and caveats: CMV serostatus was the only immune exposure information that was available. The study dropped some indistinguishable V segments, TRBV6-2 and TRBV6-3 among them. TCR beta V- and J-gene trimming, according to a later analysis, was linked to a missense DCLRE1C variant. Presence/absence analyses took donor sequencing depth as roughly uniform.

Per germline, CDR1 DFQATT and CDR2 SNEGSKA (reference sequence). V was trimmed by 6 bases and J by 4 bases, leaving 9 bases between them. This CDR3 region has 11 residues. Researchers ran the PCR with 60 Vbeta and 13 Jbeta primers. Profiling relied on immunoSEQ multiplex PCR, and the TCRdb table lists in-frame clones only, not all of them. The data contain 110,000 to 150,000 clones, 60% to 75% of them singletons. This sequence was found in a man aged 30 to 45 in good health and CMV-seronegative. The chain joins TRBV20-1 to TRBJ1-2, with a weak D call TRBD1 (5 bases). Sequencing was done on a sample of PBMCs. The CDR3 DNA is TGCAGTGCAGACAGCCTCTATGGCTACACCTTC. It is translated as CSADSLYGYTF.